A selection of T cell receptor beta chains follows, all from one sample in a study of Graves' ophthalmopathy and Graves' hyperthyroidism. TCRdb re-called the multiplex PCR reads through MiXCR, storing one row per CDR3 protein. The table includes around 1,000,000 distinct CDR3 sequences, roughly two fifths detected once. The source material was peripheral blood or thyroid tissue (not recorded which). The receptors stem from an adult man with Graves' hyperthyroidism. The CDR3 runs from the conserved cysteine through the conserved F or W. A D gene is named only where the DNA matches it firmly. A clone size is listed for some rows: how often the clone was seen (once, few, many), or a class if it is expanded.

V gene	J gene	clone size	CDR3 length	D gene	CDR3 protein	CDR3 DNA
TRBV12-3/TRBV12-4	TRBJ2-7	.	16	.	CASSPLSGQGTYEQYF	.
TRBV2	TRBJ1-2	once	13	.	CASSEVSRGGYTF	TGTGCCAGCAGTGAAGTTTCCCGTGGGGGCTACACCTTC
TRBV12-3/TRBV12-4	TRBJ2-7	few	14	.	CASSLRGIVYEQYF	TGTGCCAGCAGCCTCAGGGGTATCGTCTACGAGCAGTACTTC
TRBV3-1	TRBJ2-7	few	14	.	CASSPRVKGHEQYF	TGTGCCAGCAGCCCCCGCGTAAAAGGTCACGAGCAGTACTTC
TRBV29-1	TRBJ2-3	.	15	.	CGIDKLPAGTDTQYF	TGCGGAATCGACAAGCTCCCGGCTGGCACAGATACGCAGTATTTT
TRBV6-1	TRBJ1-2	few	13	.	CASSKQGPLSYTF	TGTGCCAGCAGTAAGCAGGGCCCATTGAGCTACACCTTC
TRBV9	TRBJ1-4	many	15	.	CASSATGHFNEKLFF	TGTGCCAGCAGCGCTACGGGACACTTTAATGAAAAACTGTTTTTT
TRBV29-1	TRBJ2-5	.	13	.	CSVSQGREQPQYF	TGCAGCGTTAGTCAGGGGCGGGAACAGCCCCAGTACTTC
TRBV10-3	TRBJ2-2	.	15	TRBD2	CASSSSSGRAGELFF	TGTGCCAGCAGTTCCTCTAGCGGGAGGGCCGGGGAGCTGTTTTTT
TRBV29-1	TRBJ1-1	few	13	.	CSTPDRPNTEAFF	TGCAGCACCCCGGACAGACCGAACACTGAAGCTTTCTTT
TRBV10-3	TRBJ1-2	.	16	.	CAISGRGGDSNYGYTF	TGTGCCATCAGCGGACGGGGCGGAGATTCTAACTATGGCTACACCTTC
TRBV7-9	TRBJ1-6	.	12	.	CASSYLDSPLHF	TGTGCCAGCAGCTACTTGGATTCACCCCTCCACTTT
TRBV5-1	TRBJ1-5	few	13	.	CASSLGCIQAGHF	TGCGCCAGCAGCCTTGGATGCATCCAGGCCGGGCATTTT
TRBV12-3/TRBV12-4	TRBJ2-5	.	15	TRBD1	CASSRGGTGEETHYF	TGTGCCAGCAGCCGAGGAGGGACAGGGGAAGAGACCCACTACTTC
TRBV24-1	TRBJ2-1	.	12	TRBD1	CATSDFGDRQFF	TGTGCCACCAGTGATTTTGGGGACAGACAGTTCTTC
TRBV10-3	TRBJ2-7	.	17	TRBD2	CAISDLPSLAGVGEQYF	TGTGCCATCAGTGACCTCCCCTCGCTAGCGGGAGTTGGCGAGCAGTACTTC
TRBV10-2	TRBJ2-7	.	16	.	CASSYSGAASSYEQYF	TGTGCCAGCAGTTACTCTGGGGCGGCAAGCTCCTACGAGCAGTACTTC
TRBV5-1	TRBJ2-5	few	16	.	CASSLVGTGIQETQYF	TGCGCCAGCAGCTTGGTAGGCACAGGAATACAAGAGACCCAGTACTTC
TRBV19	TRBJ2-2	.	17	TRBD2	CASSSAVGLADTGELFF	TGTGCCAGTAGTAGCGCTGTTGGACTAGCGGACACCGGGGAGCTGTTTTTT
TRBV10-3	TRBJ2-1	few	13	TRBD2	CAISATSGTQLFF	TGTGCCATCAGTGCGACTAGCGGGACCCAGCTGTTCTTC
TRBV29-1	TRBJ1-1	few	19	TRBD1	CSAIGILVPGQGENTEAFF	TGCAGCGCCATAGGAATCCTTGTCCCGGGACAGGGGGAGAACACTGAAGCTTTCTTT
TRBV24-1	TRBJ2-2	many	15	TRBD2	CATSETSGSTGELFF	TGTGCCACCAGTGAGACTAGCGGGAGCACCGGGGAGCTGTTTTTT
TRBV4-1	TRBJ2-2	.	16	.	CASSHKTTGSLGELFF	TGCGCCAGCAGCCATAAAACTACGGGGTCTCTCGGGGAGCTGTTTTTT
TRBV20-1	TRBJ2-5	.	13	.	CSARGADQETQYF	TGCAGTGCTAGAGGGGCAGACCAAGAGACCCAGTACTTC
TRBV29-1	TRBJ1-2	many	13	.	CSVEETGSYGYTF	TGCAGCGTTGAAGAAACTGGGAGTTATGGCTACACCTTC
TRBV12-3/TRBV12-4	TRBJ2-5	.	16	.	CASSPAEGGLKETQYF	TGTGCCAGCAGCCCGGCCGAGGGTGGCCTGAAAGAGACCCAGTACTTC
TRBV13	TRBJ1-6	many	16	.	CASSLGEVAGMSPLHF	TGTGCCAGCAGCTTAGGCGAGGTGGCAGGGATGTCCCCCCTCCACTTT
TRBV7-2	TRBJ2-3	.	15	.	CASSLASGIGDTQYF	TGTGCCAGCAGCTTAGCTTCGGGTATTGGAGATACGCAGTATTTT
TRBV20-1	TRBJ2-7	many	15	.	CSARVIRDTSYEQYF	TGCAGTGCTAGAGTCATCCGGGACACAAGTTACGAGCAGTACTTC
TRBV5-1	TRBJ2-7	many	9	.	CASTCEQYF	TGCGCCAGCACCTGCGAGCAGTACTTC
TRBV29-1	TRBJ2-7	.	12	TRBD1	CSASGQGAEQYF	TGCAGCGCCTCTGGACAGGGGGCCGAGCAGTACTTC
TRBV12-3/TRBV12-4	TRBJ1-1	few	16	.	CASSPHVVRGDTEAFF	TGTGCCAGCAGTCCCCATGTTGTCAGGGGCGACACTGAAGCTTTCTTT
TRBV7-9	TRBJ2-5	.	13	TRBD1	CASRQGTGDTQYF	TGTGCCAGCAGACAGGGGACAGGGGACACCCAGTACTTC
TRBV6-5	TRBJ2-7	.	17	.	CASSYEMSGTVIYEQYF	TGTGCCAGCAGTTACGAAATGTCGGGGACGGTAATTTACGAGCAGTACTTC
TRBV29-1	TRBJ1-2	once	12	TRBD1	CSAGTGDYGYTF	TGCAGCGCAGGGACAGGGGACTATGGCTACACCTTC
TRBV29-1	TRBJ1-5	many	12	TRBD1	CSVGGAGGDQHF	TGCAGCGTCGGGGGGGCAGGGGGTGATCAGCATTTT
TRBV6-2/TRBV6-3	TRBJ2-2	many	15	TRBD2	CASSYSGGDTGELFF	TGTGCCAGCAGTTACAGCGGGGGGGACACCGGGGAGCTGTTTTTT
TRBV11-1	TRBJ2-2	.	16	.	CASSLNGRFITGELFF	TGTGCCAGCAGCTTAAATGGGAGATTTATCACCGGGGAGCTGTTTTTT
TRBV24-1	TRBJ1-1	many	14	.	CATSEGGLNTEAFF	TGTGCCACCAGTGAGGGGGGTTTGAACACTGAAGCTTTCTTT
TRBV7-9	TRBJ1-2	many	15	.	CASSAVGGTLYGYTF	TGTGCCAGCAGCGCCGTGGGGGGCACACTCTATGGCTACACCTTC
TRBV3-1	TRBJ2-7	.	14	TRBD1	CASSHGTDSYEQYF	TGTGCCAGCAGCCACGGGACAGACTCCTACGAGCAGTACTTC
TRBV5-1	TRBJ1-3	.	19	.	CASSLTFGQPLNSGDTIYF	TGCGCCAGCAGCCTGACCTTTGGACAGCCACTCAACTCTGGAGACACCATATATTTT
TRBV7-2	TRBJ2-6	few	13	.	CASGRAGANVLTF	TGTGCCAGCGGGCGTGCTGGGGCCAACGTCCTGACTTTC
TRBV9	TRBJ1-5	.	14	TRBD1	CASSPGGVNQPQHF	TGTGCCAGCTCACCAGGGGGGGTTAATCAGCCCCAGCATTTT
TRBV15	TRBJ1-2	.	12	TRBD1	CATSRATGGYTF	TGTGCCACCAGCAGAGCGACAGGGGGCTACACCTTC
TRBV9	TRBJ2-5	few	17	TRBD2	CASSVEEAGGHQETQYF	TGTGCCAGCAGCGTAGAAGAGGCGGGAGGCCATCAAGAGACCCAGTACTTC
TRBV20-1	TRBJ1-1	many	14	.	CSARNRGFGTEAFF	TGCAGTGCTAGAAATCGGGGGTTTGGCACTGAAGCTTTCTTT
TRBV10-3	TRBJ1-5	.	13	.	CAISLTGGQPQHF	TGTGCCATCAGTTTGACGGGGGGCCAGCCCCAGCATTTT
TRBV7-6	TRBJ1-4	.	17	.	CASSRRGFFATNEKLFF	TGTGCCAGCAGCCGCCGGGGGTTTTTCGCAACTAATGAAAAACTGTTTTTT
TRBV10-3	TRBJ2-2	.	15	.	CASTTQTGAVGELFF	TGTGCCAGCACCACCCAGACAGGAGCGGTCGGGGAGCTGTTTTTT
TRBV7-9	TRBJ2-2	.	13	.	CASSGERAGELFF	TGTGCCAGCAGCGGGGAACGGGCCGGGGAGCTGTTTTTT
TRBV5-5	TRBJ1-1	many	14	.	CASSDAGPNTEAFF	TGTGCCAGCAGCGACGCCGGCCCGAACACTGAAGCTTTCTTT
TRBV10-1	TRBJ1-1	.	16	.	CASSEGRLAGPTEAFF	TGCGCCAGCAGTGAAGGCAGACTAGCGGGGCCCACTGAAGCTTTCTTT
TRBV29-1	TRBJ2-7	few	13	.	CSVQEALSYEQYF	TGCAGCGTGCAGGAGGCGCTTTCCTACGAGCAGTACTTC
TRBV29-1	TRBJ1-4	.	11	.	CSVVEGGKLFF	TGCAGCGTTGTTGAGGGAGGAAAACTGTTTTTT
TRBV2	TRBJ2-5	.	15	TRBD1	CASSEAGTGGETQYF	TGTGCCAGCAGTGAAGCGGGGACAGGGGGAGAGACCCAGTACTTC
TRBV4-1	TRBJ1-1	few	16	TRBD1	CASSLGQGLLNTEAFF	TGCGCCAGCAGCCTCGGACAGGGGTTGCTGAACACTGAAGCTTTCTTT